Each of the 16 T cell receptor beta chains below was sequenced from the same sample in a study of blood T cell repertoires in COVID-19. Repertoires were generated with immunoSEQ multiplex PCR, while TCRdb's copy carries only in-frame clones and drops some. This sample carries about 440,000 clones, around 88% of them seen once, and the ten largest clones take 4% to 5.5%. The material sequenced was peripheral blood. Receptors were obtained from a woman in her twenties or thirties with acute or convalescent COVID-19.

This rearrangement joins TRBV6-5 to TRBJ2-7; tentatively, D is TRBD2 (5 bases). Deletions cut 0 bases from V and 7 bases from J, with 16 bases between. This CDR3 contains 15 residues. Germline CDR1 reads MNHEY; CDR2 reads SVGAGI. The CDR3 DNA sequence: TGTGCCAGCAGTTACTCGCGCGACTACTCCCAGGAGCAGTACTTC. Translating it yields CASSYSRDYSQEQYF.

The chain uses TRBV5-4 and TRBJ2-3, with a tentative D call TRBD2 (5 bases). The CDR3 is 15 residues long. CDR1 and CDR2 (germline): SGHNT, YYREEE (reference sequence). Trimming removed 4 bases from V and 2 bases from J, with 14 bases in between. The CDR3 protein is CASSRELQNTDTQYF. Written as DNA, the CDR3 is TGTGCCAGCAGCCGGGAACTACAAAACACAGATACGCAGTATTTT.

The chain uses TRBV5-6 and TRBJ1-1, with unresolved D. There are 11 residues in the CDR3. Germline assignment: CDR1 SGHDT and CDR2 YYEEEE. Trimming shortened V by 0 bases and J by 9 bases, and 6 bases separated the two germline ends. This CDR3 is CASSLGQKAFF. The CDR3 bases are TGTGCCAGCAGCTTGGGGCAGAAAGCTTTCTTT.

This chain connects TRBV9 to TRBJ2-3; TRBD1 agrees at 10 bases. This CDR3 region has 18 residues. The germline CDR1 and CDR2 sequences are SGDLS and YYNGEE. The junction had 12 bases not matched to a gene; V was cut back by 1 base and J by 4 bases. In DNA form, the CDR3 reads TGTGCCAGCAGCGTACCCTCGGGGGGACAGGGGTCGGCAGATACGCAGTATTTT. Amino acid sequence: CASSVPSGGQGSADTQYF.

V and J are TRBV12-3 or TRBV12-4 and TRBJ1-4; D is ambiguous. There are 12 residues in the CDR3. Between the trimmed V and J ends, which lost 3 bases and 10 bases, there was a span of 9 bases. CDR3 in DNA: TGTGCCAGCAGTTTCGAGGCGGGAAAACTGTTTTTT. Amino acids: CASSFEAGKLFF.

The V gene is TRBV5-6, the J gene TRBJ2-5; possible D gene TRBD2, 5 bases. The CDR3 covers 13 residues. Trimming stripped 4 bases from V and 3 bases from J, with 10 bases between. From germline, CDR1 is SGHDT and CDR2 YYEEEE. CDR3 bases: TGTGCCAGCAGCCTGAAGGGAGAAGAGACCCAGTACTTC. This codes for CASSLKGEETQYF.

The chain couples TRBV7-2 to TRBJ2-2, with D uncertain. V was trimmed by 2 bases and J by 0 bases, leaving 10 bases between them. CDR1 and CDR2 from the germline V gene are SGHTA and FQGNSA. The CDR3 totals 16 residues. In nucleotides, the CDR3 is TGTGCCAGCAGCTTATTGAGCCCAACGAACACCGGGGAGCTGTTTTTT. It yields the protein CASSLLSPTNTGELFF.

The J gene is TRBJ1-1, the V gene TRBV3-1 (or the pseudogene TRBV3-2), with a weak D call TRBD1 (5 bases). V was shortened by 4 bases and J by 0 bases, with 21 bases between the two germline ends. The germline V gene encodes CDR1 LGHDT and CDR2 YNNKEL (reference sequence). The CDR3 loop spans 18 amino acids. The CDR3 DNA reads as TGTGCCAGCAGCCCAAGGGTCAGGGTTGGAAAAATGAACACTGAAGCTTTCTTT. It encodes CASSPRVRVGKMNTEAFF.

The V gene is TRBV7-3, the J gene TRBJ1-6; D gene uncertain. V gave up 2 bases and J gave up 2 bases, with 4 bases separating them. Germline CDR1 reads SGHTA; CDR2 reads FQGTGA. The CDR3 spans 14 residues. For the CDR3, the DNA is TGTGCCAGCAGCTTACTAGCCTATAATTCACCCCTCCACTTT. Translating it yields CASSLLAYNSPLHF.

V gene TRBV6-5 combines with J gene TRBJ2-5; 8 nucleotides agree with TRBD1. CDR3 size: 14 residues. The V and J ends lost 5 bases and 3 bases, in that order; junction bases with no gene match: 5. Looked up from germline, CDR1 is MNHEY and CDR2 is SVGAGI. CDR3 residues: CASSNQGAEETQYF. In nucleotides, the CDR3 is TGTGCCAGCAGTAATCAGGGGGCGGAAGAGACCCAGTACTTC.

The V and J genes are TRBV7-2 and TRBJ2-7; 14 bases match TRBD2. CDR3 length: 16 amino acids. The germline V gene encodes CDR1 SGHTA and CDR2 FQGNSA. V lost 4 bases and J lost 6; bases outside the gene matches: 8. CDR3 protein: CASSSTSGGAGLEQYF. In DNA, the CDR3 is TGTGCCAGCAGCTCGACTAGCGGGGGGGCGGGCCTCGAGCAGTACTTC.

The chain has TRBV7-9 and TRBJ2-5; 7 bases agree with TRBD1. Losses at the gene ends were 7 bases for V and 3 bases for J; bases not matched to a gene: 17. This CDR3 spans 17 amino acids. CDR1 is SEHNR, CDR2 FQNEAQ, per germline (reference sequence). CDR3 coding DNA: TGTGCCAGCAACGCAGATGAAGGGGGCCCATTGAAAGAGACCCAGTACTTC. This codes for CASNADEGGPLKETQYF.

The CDR3 DNA is TGTGCCAGCAGATATCTAGAGGGCTCCTACAATGAGCAGTTCTTC. Amino acids: CASRYLEGSYNEQFF. The J gene is TRBJ2-1, the V gene TRBV6-6; D possibly corresponds to TRBD2 (5 bases). The CDR3 covers 15 residues. V gave up 6 bases and J gave up 0 bases, with 12 bases separating them. Germline V gene data show CDR1 as MNHNY and CDR2 as SVGAGI (reference sequence).

The chain is built from TRBV5-1 and TRBJ1-2, with a possible D match to TRBD1 (5 bases). Trimming took off 0 bases at V and 4 bases at J, with 13 bases between the two ends. The germline gives CDR1 SGHRS, CDR2 YFSETQ. This CDR3 region has 15 residues. The CDR3 region is CASSLEPGGFYGYTF. As DNA, the CDR3 is TGCGCCAGCAGCTTGGAGCCGGGGGGATTCTATGGCTACACCTTC. The variable domain in full, with the rest retrieved from reference TRBV5-1 and TRBJ1-2, is KAGVTQTPRYLIKTRGQQVTLSCSPISGHRSVSWYQQTPGQGLQFLFEYFSETQRNKGNFPGRFSGRQFSNSRSEMNVSTLELGDSALYLCASSLEPGGFYGYTFGSGTRLTVV.

The rearrangement links TRBV30 to TRBJ1-1; D ambiguous. This CDR3 spans 13 amino acids. Germline loops: CDR1 GTSNPN, CDR2 SVGIG (reference sequence). The V end was cut by 2 bases, the J end by 3 bases, with 10 bases between. The CDR3 loop is CAWSRRSDTEAFF. DNA for the CDR3: TGTGCCTGGAGTCGGCGAAGCGACACTGAAGCTTTCTTT.

J is TRBJ2-3 and V is TRBV4-1; 12 bases align to TRBD2. This CDR3 has 19 amino acids. Losses at the gene ends were 0 bases for V and 5 bases for J; bases not matched to a gene: 12. Per the germline V gene, CDR1 is MGHRA and CDR2 is YSYEKL. The CDR3 region has the DNA TGCGCCAGCAGCCAAGACTCTGATTCTAGCGGGGGGGTTATAGATACGCAGTATTTT. This gives the protein CASSQDSDSSGGVIDTQYF.